Each of the 18 T cell receptor beta chains below was sequenced from the same sample in a study of siplizumab effects on memory and regulatory T cells. Data came from immunoSEQ multiplex PCR; TCRdb stores just in-frame clones and leaves some out. The data show roughly 100,000 clones, more than 85% seen once. The sample consisted of CD8+ T cells sorted from blood. Every receptor here comes from a human donor in good health.

V gene TRBV7-8 combines with J gene TRBJ1-1; the D gene is possibly TRBD1 (6 bases). Trimming shortened V by 7 bases and J by 0 bases, and 15 bases separated the two germline ends. Germline V CDR1 and CDR2: SGHVS, FQNEAQ. The CDR3 contains 15 residues. This chain's CDR3 is CASTTDSEMNTEAFF. The CDR3, as DNA: TGTGCCAGCACCACGGACAGTGAAATGAACACTGAAGCTTTCTTT.

The CDR3 protein is CASSSTSSTGTAYEQYF. The CDR3 region has the DNA TGTGCCAGCAGCTCAACGTCAAGTACAGGGACGGCCTACGAGCAGTACTTC. This chain links TRBV7-9 with TRBJ2-7, with D perhaps TRBD1 (6 bases). This CDR3 spans 17 amino acids. Germline CDR1 reads SEHNR; CDR2 reads FQNEAQ (reference sequence). Trimming stripped 4 bases from V and 2 bases from J, with 21 bases between.

The chain carries TRBV4-1 and TRBJ1-6, with a possible D match to TRBD1 (6 bases). Trimming cost V 1 base and J 8 bases, with 12 bases left between them. Germline V gives CDR1 MGHRA, CDR2 YSYEKL. The CDR3 is made up of 15 amino acids. As DNA, the CDR3 is TGCGCCAGCAGCCAAGGTCCGGGGGCGGATTCACCCCTCCACTTT. Protein product: CASSQGPGADSPLHF.

The sample holds one count of this clone. This rearrangement joins TRBV7-2 to TRBJ2-1, with D possibly matching TRBD2 (6 bases). CDR1 is SGHTA and CDR2 is FQGNSA in the germline V gene. The V and J ends lost 0 bases and 4 bases respectively, with 19 bases between them. This CDR3 is built from 18 residues. The CDR3 DNA sequence: TGTGCCAGCAGCTTAGCGGGCGGGGCATTGCGGGATTACAATGAGCAGTTCTTC. It is translated as CASSLAGGALRDYNEQFF.

The CDR3 loop reads CASSPGGGGGLFF. The CDR3 DNA reads TGCGCCAGCAGCCCAGGGGGCGGGGGCGGACTGTTTTTT. V usage is TRBV4-3 and J usage is TRBJ1-4, with 8 positions matching TRBD1. Looked up from germline, CDR1 is LGHNA and CDR2 is YSLEER. This CDR3 is 13 amino acids long. After removal of 4 bases from V and 13 bases from J, the junction contained 8 bases not matched to a gene.

The chain has TRBV4-1 and TRBJ2-5; D is possibly TRBD1 or TRBD2 (5 bases each). CDR1 MGHRA and CDR2 YSYEKL come from the germline V gene. Trimming removed 0 bases from V and 5 bases from J, with 13 bases in between. The CDR3 is 15 amino acids. Here the CDR3 reads CASSQDLGDGETQYF. The DNA of the CDR3 is TGCGCCAGCAGCCAAGATCTGGGGGATGGGGAGACCCAGTACTTC.

V usage is TRBV10-3 and J usage is TRBJ2-7, with a tentative D call TRBD1 (5 bases). V lost 7 bases to trimming and J lost 3 bases, with 13 bases between them. CDR3 length: 13 amino acids. From germline, CDR1 is ENHRY and CDR2 SYGVKD. CDR3 bases: TGTGCCATCACCTCGACAGAGGACTACGAGCAGTACTTC. This codes for CAITSTEDYEQYF.

This chain connects TRBV5-1 to TRBJ2-5, with TRBD2 as a possible D gene (5 bases). The CDR3 extends over 14 amino acids. Germline V lookup: CDR1 SGHRS, CDR2 YFSETQ. V lost 5 bases to trimming and J lost 1 base, with 12 bases between them. CDR3 residues: CASRVRGPQETQYF. As DNA, the CDR3 is TGCGCCAGCAGGGTCCGGGGTCCCCAAGAGACCCAGTACTTC.

The CDR3 DNA reads as TGTGCCAGCAGGCCTGAAGACAAAAGGGTGTTTGACGAGCAGTACTTC. Its translation: CASRPEDKRVFDEQYF. This chain joins TRBV6-4 and TRBJ2-7, with unresolved D. This CDR3 region has 16 residues. Germline loops: CDR1 MRHNA, CDR2 SNTAGT. V was cut by 6 bases and J by 5 bases, with 23 bases left in between.

Here the CDR3 DNA reads TGTGCCAGCAGCGGGGCGGGACAGATTTATGGCTACACCTTC. It is translated as CASSGAGQIYGYTF. The V gene is TRBV13, the J gene TRBJ1-2; 7 bases match TRBD1. The CDR3 runs to 14 residues. Germline V gives CDR1 PRHDT, CDR2 FYEKMQ (reference sequence). With 5 bases clipped from V and 5 bases from J, the junction kept 8 bases outside the gene matches.

This chain connects TRBV27 to TRBJ2-1, with 9 bases that match TRBD1. With 3 bases clipped from V and 7 bases from J, the junction kept 4 bases outside the gene matches. There are 14 residues in the CDR3. Germline V gives CDR1 MNHEY, CDR2 SMNVEV (reference sequence). The CDR3 spells CASSFGGTGNEQFF. Written as DNA, the CDR3 is TGTGCCAGCAGTTTCGGAGGGACAGGGAATGAGCAGTTCTTC.

The J gene is TRBJ2-7, the V gene TRBV6-6; D perhaps matches TRBD1 (5 bases). Germline V lookup: CDR1 MNHNY, CDR2 SVGAGI (reference sequence). Deletions cut 2 bases from V and 0 bases from J, with 8 bases between. The CDR3 has 14 amino acids. The CDR3 DNA reads as TGTGCCAGCAGTTACGACAGTTCCTCCTACGAGCAGTACTTC. It yields the protein CASSYDSSSYEQYF.

This chain links TRBV19 with TRBJ2-7; D is possibly TRBD1 (5 bases). This CDR3 has 14 residues. V lost 5 bases to trimming and J lost 3 bases, with 14 bases between them. Looked up from germline, CDR1 is LNHDA and CDR2 is SQIVND (reference sequence). The CDR3 DNA follows: TGTGCCAGTAGTGCAGGGAAAACCCGCTACGAGCAGTACTTC. It codes for CASSAGKTRYEQYF.

DNA of the CDR3: TGTGCCAGCAGCGGGCGCCGGACTAGCGGCGCCGAGCAGTACTTC. The encoded protein is CASSGRRTSGAEQYF. The chain recombines TRBV4-2 with TRBJ2-7, with 10 bases identical to TRBD2. Trimming at V came to 5 bases and at J to 6 bases, leaving 10 bases not matched to a gene. In germline, CDR1 is LGHNA, CDR2 YNFKEQ. The CDR3 has 15 residues.

The rearrangement links TRBV7-9 to TRBJ2-7, with D hard to call. Germline CDR1 is SEHNR and CDR2 is FQNEAQ (reference sequence). This CDR3 spans 13 amino acids. V was clipped by 7 bases and J by 1 base, with 11 bases between them. CDR3 residues: CASTHMESYEQYF. DNA for the CDR3: TGTGCCAGCACCCATATGGAATCCTACGAGCAGTACTTC.

V usage is TRBV6-5 and J usage is TRBJ1-4; 7 bases agree with TRBD1. Trimming took 2 bases from V and 6 from J; bases not matched to a gene: 3. The CDR3 is 14 residues long. Germline loops: CDR1 MNHEY, CDR2 SVGAGI. The CDR3 reads CASSYAGGDEKLFF. The CDR3 DNA sequence: TGTGCCAGCAGTTACGCAGGGGGGGATGAAAAACTGTTTTTT.

In its sample, this clone was seen once. The J gene is TRBJ1-2, the V gene TRBV19, with a weak D call TRBD1 (5 bases). Per germline, CDR1 LNHDA and CDR2 SQIVND (reference sequence). The ends were cut back, 8 bases at V and 10 bases at J, with 14 bases in the middle. This CDR3 is 11 amino acids long. In DNA, the CDR3 is TGTGCCAGTGCCCTGGGGACCGACTACACCTTC. This sequence encodes CASALGTDYTF.

This clone was seen a single time. V gene TRBV11-3 combines with J gene TRBJ1-5; no clear D. Trimming cost V 0 bases and J 0 bases, with 6 bases left between them. The CDR3 spans 15 residues. Germline values: CDR1 SGHNT, CDR2 YENEEA. The CDR3 DNA reads as TGTGCCAGCAGCTTAGATCATGGTAGCAATCAGCCCCAGCATTTT. As protein: CASSLDHGSNQPQHF.